Shown below are 31 T cell receptor beta chains from a single sample sequenced in a study of T cells in Graves' hyperthyroidism and ophthalmopathy. RNA transcripts were the template for amplifying TCR beta CDR3 regions. A first-round RT-PCR of the TCR CDR3 used the HTBI primer set. TCRdb recomputed calls from the multiplex PCR reads with MiXCR, one row per CDR3 protein. In the table there are approximately 400,000 distinct CDR3 sequences, approximately 17% of which are singletons. The sequencing sample was made of blood. All receptors come from a man younger than 30 with Graves' ophthalmopathy.

This chain joins TRBV12-3 or TRBV12-4 and TRBJ2-5; 8 bases agree with TRBD2. CDR3 length equals 15 residues. The trim removed 0 bases at V and 5 bases at J, leaving 5 bases unmatched. CDR3: CASSLASGGEETQYF. The CDR3 bases are TGTGCCAGCAGTTTAGCTTCCGGGGGGGAGGAGACCCAGTACTTC.

V is TRBV5-1 and J is TRBJ2-7; 7 bases match TRBD1. The V and J ends lost 4 bases and 0 bases, in that order; junction bases with no gene match: 4. The CDR3 runs to 14 residues. Germline V lookup: CDR1 SGHRS, CDR2 YFSETQ. CDR3 loop: CASSEQGTSYEQYF. In nucleotides, the CDR3 is TGCGCCAGCAGCGAACAGGGGACCTCCTACGAGCAGTACTTC.

The chain uses TRBV6-1 and TRBJ2-3, with TRBD2 matching 11 bases. In germline, CDR1 is MNHNS, CDR2 SASEGT. After removal of 4 bases from V and 0 bases from J, the junction contained 3 bases not matched to a gene. The CDR3 consists of 16 residues. The CDR3 coding sequence is TGTGCCAGCAGTGGGACTAGCGGGTCTAGCACAGATACGCAGTATTTT. This translates into CASSGTSGSSTDTQYF.

This clonotype was observed many times. J is TRBJ2-1 and V is TRBV7-8; D is unresolved. Per the germline V gene, CDR1 is SGHVS and CDR2 is FQNEAQ. V was pared by 0 bases and J by 0 bases, with 9 bases between. The CDR3 is made up of 16 amino acids. Here the CDR3 reads CASSLAAISSYNEQFF. The CDR3 coding sequence is TGTGCCAGCAGCTTAGCGGCGATAAGCTCCTACAATGAGCAGTTCTTC.

This clonotype has a count of ten or more. V is TRBV27 and J is TRBJ2-7; D possibly corresponds to TRBD1 (6 bases). V was shortened by 5 bases and J by 4 bases, with 15 bases between the two germline ends. The CDR3 contains 14 residues. Germline CDR1 MNHEY, CDR2 SMNVEV (reference sequence). CDR3 loop: CASSPRGFSYEQYF. For the CDR3, the DNA is TGTGCCAGCAGTCCCAGGGGTTTCTCTTACGAGCAGTACTTC.

This clonotype was counted many times. The V gene is TRBV7-9, the J gene TRBJ2-1; D call uncertain. The CDR3 contains 10 residues. CDR1 and CDR2 (germline): SEHNR, FQNEAQ (reference sequence). The V gene lost 5 bases and the J gene lost 6 bases, with 2 bases spanning the gap. The CDR3 is CASSSNEQFF. The CDR3 DNA is TGTGCCAGCAGCAGCAATGAGCAGTTCTTC.

The chain joins TRBV6-5 to TRBJ1-4; D gene unclear. CDR1 is MNHEY, CDR2 SVGAGI, per germline. This CDR3 spans 12 amino acids. Trimming cost V 7 bases and J 10 bases, with 13 bases left between them. In DNA, the CDR3 is TGTGCCAGCAAGAATGGGGAGGGAAAACTGTTTTTT. Translating gives CASKNGEGKLFF.

Worth noting for this clonotype: A much larger clone differs from this one at a single base, so this may be a read error. The CDR3 sequence: CASSLDQGSEQHF. CDR3 coding DNA: TGTGCCAGCAGCTTAGACCAGGGGTCCGAGCAGCACTTC. The rearrangement links TRBV11-2 to TRBJ2-7, with D perhaps matching TRBD1 (6 bases). The CDR3 is 13 amino acids. CDR1 and CDR2 from the germline V gene are SGHAT and FQNNGV.

This clonotype was counted only a few times. The rearrangement joins TRBV20-1 to TRBJ2-5; 10 bases agree with TRBD2. V shed 0 bases, J shed 0 bases, and the junction held 4 bases outside the gene matches. This CDR3 has 16 residues. Germline CDR1 reads DFQATT; CDR2 reads SNEGSKA (reference sequence). CDR3 residues: CSARDTLAGDQETQYF. The CDR3 coding sequence is TGCAGTGCTAGAGATACCCTAGCGGGGGACCAAGAGACCCAGTACTTC.

Concerning this clonotype itself: A much larger clone differs by one base, so this may be a read error. This chain joins TRBV27 and TRBJ2-7; D tentatively reads TRBD1 or TRBD2 (6 bases each). In germline, CDR1 is MNHEY, CDR2 SMNVEV (reference sequence). The CDR3 has 15 residues. The CDR3 DNA sequence: TGTGCCAGCAGTTTATCGGGGGGCTCTCATAACGAGCGGTACTTC. The encoded protein is CASSLSGGSHNERYF.

This clonotype came up many times. The rearrangement joins TRBV4-1 to TRBJ2-7; 8 bases agree with TRBD1. The CDR3 loop spans 15 amino acids. The germline V gene encodes CDR1 MGHRA and CDR2 YSYEKL. The V and J ends lost 2 bases and 2 bases, in that order; junction bases with no gene match: 5. CDR3 DNA: TGCGCCAGCAGCCAATGGACAGGGATACCCTACGAGCAGTACTTC. Translating gives CASSQWTGIPYEQYF.

With regard to this clonotype: A much larger clone is a single base away; this may be a read error. The rearrangement uses TRBV20-1 and TRBJ2-1; 7 bases line up with TRBD1. Gene TRBJ2-7 matches the end of the DNA better, so the J call may be wrong. Germline values: CDR1 DFQATT, CDR2 SNEGSKA (reference sequence). This CDR3 is built from 15 residues. CDR3 sequence (DNA): TGCAGTGCTCAGTCGACAGGGATTATCTACAATGAGCAGTACTTC. Residues: CSAQSTGIIYNEQYF.

The rearrangement uses TRBV19 and TRBJ2-5; 7 bases fit TRBD1. The V gene's germline CDR1 is LNHDA and CDR2 SQIVND (reference sequence). The junction had 7 bases not matched to a gene; V was cut back by 5 bases and J by 1 base. CDR3 length equals 15 residues. CDR3 amino acids: CASSSGTALQETQYF. CDR3 sequence (DNA): TGTGCCAGTAGTTCCGGGACAGCACTCCAAGAGACCCAGTACTTC.

Note on this clonotype: A read error may explain this, as a much larger clone is one base away. V gene TRBV12-3 or TRBV12-4 combines with J gene TRBJ1-2, with D unclear. The CDR3 has 14 residues. CDR3 sequence reads: CASSSRQVGYGHTF. CDR3 sequence (DNA): TGTGCCAGCAGCTCCCGCCAGGTCGGGTATGGCCACACCTTC.

This clonotype was counted many times. Germline is not matched at one junction end, which may reflect a read error. This rearrangement joins TRBV2 to TRBJ2-7, with a weak D call TRBD1 (5 bases). Per the germline V gene, CDR1 is SNHLY and CDR2 is FYNNEI. This CDR3 is built from 15 residues. Written as DNA, the CDR3 is TGTGCCAGCAGCGACCTTGGACACTCCTCCGACGAGCAGTACTTC. It codes for CASSDLGHSSDEQYF.

This sequence joins TRBV19 and TRBJ1-1; 12 bases match TRBD1. CDR3 length: 17 residues. The trim removed 3 bases at V and 1 base at J, leaving 6 bases unmatched. Per the germline V gene, CDR1 is LNHDA and CDR2 is SQIVND (reference sequence). The CDR3 DNA reads TGTGCCAGTAGTATGGGGGGACAGGGGGCATGGAACACTGAAGCTTTCTTT. Translation gives CASSMGGQGAWNTEAFF.

This clonotype appeared many times. V and J are TRBV5-1 and TRBJ2-1; possibly TRBD1 or TRBD2 for D (6 bases each). The V gene's germline CDR1 is SGHRS and CDR2 YFSETQ. The CDR3 totals 16 residues. V was shortened by 0 bases and J by 4 bases, with 14 bases between the two germline ends. The CDR3 sequence is CASSLAPGAAYNEQFF. CDR3 DNA sequence: TGCGCCAGCAGCTTGGCCCCGGGGGCCGCTTACAATGAGCAGTTCTTC.

This clonotype was detected ten times or more. The chain recombines TRBV6-1 with TRBJ1-5; D remains ambiguous. The V end was cut by 2 bases, the J end by 0 bases, with 8 bases between. The CDR3 loop spans 15 amino acids. CDR1 and CDR2 (germline): MNHNS, SASEGT. CDR3 nucleotides: TGTGCCAGCAGTGAAAGTCAGGTTAGCAATCAGCCCCAGCATTTT. Protein: CASSESQVSNQPQHF.

This clonotype was seen only a few times. The chain joins TRBV15 to TRBJ2-1; possibly TRBD1 for D (6 bases). V gave up 4 bases and J gave up 3 bases, with 13 bases separating them. The CDR3 runs 15 residues. Germline V gives CDR1 LNHNV, CDR2 YYDKDF (reference sequence). Here the CDR3 DNA reads TGTGCCACCAGCACTAGACGGGACAACTACAATGAGCAGTTCTTC. Translated: CATSTRRDNYNEQFF.

The rearrangement links TRBV7-9 to TRBJ2-1, with D perhaps TRBD2 (6 bases). Germline lookup yields CDR1 SEHNR and CDR2 FQNEAQ (reference sequence). The length of the CDR3 is 15 residues. Deletions cut 5 bases from V and 3 bases from J, with 14 bases between. The CDR3: CASSPPGVNYNEQFF. The CDR3 region has the DNA TGTGCCAGCAGCCCACCGGGGGTAAACTACAATGAGCAGTTCTTC.

The chain has TRBV6-1 and TRBJ1-1, with D hard to call. The V gene's germline CDR1 is MNHNS and CDR2 SASEGT. Trimming pared 4 bases from V and 2 bases from J, leaving 11 bases between. The CDR3 loop spans 14 amino acids. The CDR3 DNA reads TGTGCCAGCAGTGGAACATGGGGAAACACTGAAGCTTTCTTT. It codes for CASSGTWGNTEAFF.

This clonotype was counted ten times or more. The chain carries TRBV18 and TRBJ1-5, with a weak D call TRBD1 (6 bases). Trimming left V 6 bases short and J 5 bases short, with 11 bases between. This CDR3 has 13 amino acids. Germline lookup yields CDR1 KGHSH and CDR2 LQKENI. CDR3 sequence reads: CASSPGVDQPQHF. The CDR3 bases are TGTGCCAGCTCCCCAGGGGTGGATCAGCCCCAGCATTTT.

To note about this clonotype: A read error is possible here, since a much larger clone lies one base away. The gene calls are TRBV7-8 and TRBJ2-3, with D possibly called TRBD1 or TRBD2 (5 bases each). Trimming pared 1 base from V and 5 bases from J, leaving 13 bases between. This CDR3 is built from 15 residues. The germline CDR1 and CDR2 sequences are SGHVS and FQNEAQ. CDR3 amino acids: CASSLGDRLIDTQYF. CDR3 sequence (DNA): TGTGCCAGCAGCTTAGGGGACCGACTCATAGATACGCAGTATTTT.

This clonotype was detected a few times. V is TRBV9 and J is TRBJ2-2; 10 bases match TRBD1. Germline CDR1 reads SGDLS; CDR2 reads YYNGEE. Trimming cost V 4 bases and J 7 bases; bases outside gene matches: 19. This CDR3 region has 19 residues. This chain's CDR3 is CASSPASLPGQGRNGELFF. In nucleotides, the CDR3 is TGTGCCAGCAGCCCCGCGAGCCTACCGGGACAGGGGAGGAACGGGGAGCTGTTTTTT.

Ten or more counts support this clonotype. The V call is TRBV5-1, the J call TRBJ2-7; D unclear. The CDR3 spans 13 residues. V shed 0 bases and J shed 7 bases, with 11 bases lying between them. Germline CDR1 and CDR2: SGHRS and YFSETQ. The CDR3 DNA follows: TGCGCCAGCAGCTTGGCCGGAGTAGGAGAGCAGTACTTC. This translates into CASSLAGVGEQYF.

In its sample, this clonotype was seen many times. This chain uses TRBV12-3 or TRBV12-4 with TRBJ1-2, with a possible D match to TRBD1 (5 bases). V was clipped by 2 bases and J by 4 bases, with 11 bases between them. The CDR3 spans 14 residues. CDR3 sequence (DNA): TGTGCCAGCAGTTTATCAGGGAGCCTCTATGGCTACACCTTC. Protein sequence: CASSLSGSLYGYTF.

This clonotype was seen a handful of times. The rearrangement joins TRBV7-9 to TRBJ1-4; 9 nucleotides match TRBD1. The V gene end was trimmed by 2 bases and the J gene end by 5 bases; junction bases not matched to a gene: 3. The CDR3 spans 15 residues. CDR1 SEHNR and CDR2 FQNEAQ come from the germline V gene (reference sequence). The CDR3 is CASSLIGTGNEKLFF. The CDR3 coding sequence is TGTGCCAGCAGCTTAATTGGGACAGGGAATGAAAAACTGTTTTTT.

This clonotype has at least ten counts. The V and J genes are TRBV5-1 and TRBJ1-2; possible D gene TRBD1, 5 bases. There are 14 residues in the CDR3. Germline values: CDR1 SGHRS, CDR2 YFSETQ. V was clipped by 0 bases and J by 1 base, with 7 bases between them. The CDR3 sequence: CASSLEGFNYGYTF. CDR3 nucleotides: TGCGCCAGCAGCTTGGAGGGGTTTAACTATGGCTACACCTTC.

Only a few counts were recorded for this clonotype. The chain recombines TRBV20-1 with TRBJ2-3; no clear D gene. Between the trimmed V and J ends, which lost 2 bases and 2 bases, there was a span of 8 bases. The V gene's germline CDR1 is DFQATT and CDR2 SNEGSKA (reference sequence). The CDR3 is 13 residues long. The CDR3 DNA reads TGCAGTGCTAGAAACAATCCCACAGATACGCAGTATTTT. Its protein product is CSARNNPTDTQYF.

This clonotype came up many times. The V gene is TRBV6-1, the J gene TRBJ1-6, with TRBD1 matching 7 bases. Germline CDR1 and CDR2: MNHNS and SASEGT. After removal of 6 bases from V and 7 bases from J, the junction contained 3 bases not matched to a gene. This CDR3 has 13 amino acids. CDR3 amino acids: CASSGTENSPLHF. The CDR3 nucleotides read TGTGCCAGCAGCGGGACAGAAAATTCACCCCTCCACTTT.

There are many counts of this clonotype. The chain has TRBV19 and TRBJ2-2; D is unclear. Germline CDR1 is LNHDA and CDR2 is SQIVND (reference sequence). V was clipped by 5 bases and J by 2 bases, with 12 bases between them. The CDR3 contains 15 residues. Here the CDR3 reads CASSPIDTNTGELFF. The DNA of the CDR3 is TGTGCCAGTAGTCCCATTGACACAAACACCGGGGAGCTGTTTTTT.